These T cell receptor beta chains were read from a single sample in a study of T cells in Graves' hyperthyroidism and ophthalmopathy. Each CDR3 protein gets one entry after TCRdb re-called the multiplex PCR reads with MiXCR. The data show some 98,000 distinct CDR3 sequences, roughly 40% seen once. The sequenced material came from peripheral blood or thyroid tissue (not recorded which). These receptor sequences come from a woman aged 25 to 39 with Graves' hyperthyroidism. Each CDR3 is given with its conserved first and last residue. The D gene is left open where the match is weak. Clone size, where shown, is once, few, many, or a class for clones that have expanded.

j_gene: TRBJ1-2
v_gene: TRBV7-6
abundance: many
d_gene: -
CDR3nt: TGTGCCAGCACCCCCGGGGCTACTCGAACTAACTATGGCTACACCTTC
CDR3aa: CASTPGATRTNYGYTF

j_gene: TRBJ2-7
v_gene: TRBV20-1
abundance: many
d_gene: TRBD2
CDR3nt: TGCAGTGCTAGTACTAGCGGCTTTCGCGAGCAGTACTTC
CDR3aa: CSASTSGFREQYF

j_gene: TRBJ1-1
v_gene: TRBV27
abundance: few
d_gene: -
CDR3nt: TGTGCCAGCAGTTTAATTTATGGTGGTGAAGCTTTCTTT
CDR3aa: CASSLIYGGEAFF

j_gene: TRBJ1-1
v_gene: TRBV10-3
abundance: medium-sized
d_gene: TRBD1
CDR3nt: TGTGCCATCAGTGTGAGGGACAGACAGAACACTGAAGCTTTCTTT
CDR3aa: CAISVRDRQNTEAFF

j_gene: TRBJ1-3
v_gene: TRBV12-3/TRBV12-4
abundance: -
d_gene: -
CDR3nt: TGTGCCAGCAGTGAAGGCAGGGGTGGAAACACCATATGTTTT
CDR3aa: CASSEGRGGNTICF

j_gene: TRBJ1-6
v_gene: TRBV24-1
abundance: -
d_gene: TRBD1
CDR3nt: TGTGCCACCAGTGAGGCCGGGACAGGATTTTCACCCCTCCACTTT
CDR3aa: CATSEAGTGFSPLHF

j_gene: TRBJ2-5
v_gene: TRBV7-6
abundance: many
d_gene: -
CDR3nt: TGTGCCAGCAGCTCCCCGGAGACCCAGTACTTC
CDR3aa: CASSSPETQYF

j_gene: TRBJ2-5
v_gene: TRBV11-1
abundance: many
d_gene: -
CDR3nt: TGTGCCAGCAGCTTAAGGGCGAACCTGGAGGAGACCCAGTACTTC
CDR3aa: CASSLRANLEETQYF

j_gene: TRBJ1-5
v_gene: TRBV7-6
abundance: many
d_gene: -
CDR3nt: TGTGCCAGCAGCGCTTACGCGGGGGCGAGTGATCAGCCCCAGCATTTT
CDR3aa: CASSAYAGASDQPQHF

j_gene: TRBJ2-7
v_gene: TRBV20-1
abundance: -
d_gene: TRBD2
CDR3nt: TGCAGTGCTGGAAAGCCAGGGACTAGTGGTCGCGAGCAGTACTTC
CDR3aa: CSAGKPGTSGREQYF

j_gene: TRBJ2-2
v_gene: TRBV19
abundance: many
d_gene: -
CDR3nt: TGTGCCAGTAACCTATCAACCAGTGACGGGGACGGGAGAACCGGGGAGCTGTTTTTT
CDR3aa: CASNLSTSDGDGRTGELFF

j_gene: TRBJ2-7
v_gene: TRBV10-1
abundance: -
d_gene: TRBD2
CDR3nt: TGCGCCAGCAGCACCGGGACTAGCGGGAATACGTACGAGCAGTACTTC
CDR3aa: CASSTGTSGNTYEQYF

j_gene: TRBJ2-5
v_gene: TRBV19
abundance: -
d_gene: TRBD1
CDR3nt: TGTGCCAGTAGTACCCGGGACAGGGTAGGAGAGACCCAGTACTTC
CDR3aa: CASSTRDRVGETQYF

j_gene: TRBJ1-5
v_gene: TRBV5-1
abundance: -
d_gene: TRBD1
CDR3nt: TGCGCCAGCAGCTTGTATCCGGGACAGGGTCCTAATCAGCCCCAGCATTTT
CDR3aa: CASSLYPGQGPNQPQHF

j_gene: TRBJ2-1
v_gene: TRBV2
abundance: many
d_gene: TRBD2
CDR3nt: TGTGCCAGCAGTCCACTAGCGGGAGGGCTGGGTGAGCAGTTCTTC
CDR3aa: CASSPLAGGLGEQFF

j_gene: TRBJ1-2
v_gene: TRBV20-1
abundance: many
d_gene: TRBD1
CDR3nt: TGCAGTGCTCCCCGAGGACAGGGAGGGGTTGGCTACACCTTC
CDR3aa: CSAPRGQGGVGYTF

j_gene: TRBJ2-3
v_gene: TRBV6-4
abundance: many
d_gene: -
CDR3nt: TGTGCCAGCAGTTTATCAGTTAGCACAGATACGCAGTATTTT
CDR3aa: CASSLSVSTDTQYF

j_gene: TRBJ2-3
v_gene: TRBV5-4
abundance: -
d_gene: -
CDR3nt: TGTGCCAGCAGCTTACCCCAGGGCCCTAGCACAGATACGCAGTATTTT
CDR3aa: CASSLPQGPSTDTQYF

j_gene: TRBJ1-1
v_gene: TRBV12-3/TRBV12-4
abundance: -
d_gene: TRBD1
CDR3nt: TGTGCCAGCCTTCCTGACAGGGAGACTGAAGCTTTCTTT
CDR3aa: CASLPDRETEAFF

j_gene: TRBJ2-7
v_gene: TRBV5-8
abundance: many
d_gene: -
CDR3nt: TGTGCCAGCAGCGGATCGATGGGCCACCTCCACGAGCAGTACTTC
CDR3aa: CASSGSMGHLHEQYF

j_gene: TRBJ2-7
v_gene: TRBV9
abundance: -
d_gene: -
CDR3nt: TGTGCCAGCAGCGTAGCGGGGGGCCCGTCTGTCCCGCAGTACTTC
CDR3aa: CASSVAGGPSVPQYF

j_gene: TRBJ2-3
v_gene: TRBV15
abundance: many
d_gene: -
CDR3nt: TGTGCCACCAGCATCGTCAGCCGAGGGGATACGCAGTATTTT
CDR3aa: CATSIVSRGDTQYF

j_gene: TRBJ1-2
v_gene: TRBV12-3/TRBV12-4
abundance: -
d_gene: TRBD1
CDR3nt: TGTGCCAGCAGTCCGATCGGACAGGGTAATGGCTACACCTTC
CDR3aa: CASSPIGQGNGYTF

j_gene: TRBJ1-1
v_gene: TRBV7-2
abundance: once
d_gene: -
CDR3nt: TGTGCCAGCAGTTTGCCCCCCCCGGGGTTCACTGTAGCTTTCTTT
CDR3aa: CASSLPPPGFTVAFF

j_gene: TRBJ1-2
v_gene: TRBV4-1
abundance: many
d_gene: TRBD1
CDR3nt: TGCGCCAGCAGCCAAGATGGGACAGGGGGTCGTCGTGGCTACACCTTC
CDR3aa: CASSQDGTGGRRGYTF

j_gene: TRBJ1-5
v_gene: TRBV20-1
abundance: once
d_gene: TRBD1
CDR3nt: TGCAGTGCTCGCGGACAGACAGGGGGAACGGGTCAGCCCCAGCATTTT
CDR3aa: CSARGQTGGTGQPQHF

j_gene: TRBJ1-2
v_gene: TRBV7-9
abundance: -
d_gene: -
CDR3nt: TGTGCCAGCAGCTTAACGCGGGGGAGAGGCTACACCTTC
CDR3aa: CASSLTRGRGYTF

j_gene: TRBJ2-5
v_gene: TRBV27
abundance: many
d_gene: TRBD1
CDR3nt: TGTGCCAGCAGTCTCGACAGGGGAGGAGAGACCCAGTACTTC
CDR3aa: CASSLDRGGETQYF

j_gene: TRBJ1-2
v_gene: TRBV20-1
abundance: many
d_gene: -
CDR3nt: TGCAGTGCTAGTAGGGGGGGGAGCGCTAACTATGGCTACACCTTC
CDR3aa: CSASRGGSANYGYTF

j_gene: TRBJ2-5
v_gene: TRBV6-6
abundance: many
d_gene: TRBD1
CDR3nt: TGTGCCAGCAGCCCCCTTGGTAGCAGGGGGCTGGCCCAGTACTTC
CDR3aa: CASSPLGSRGLAQYF

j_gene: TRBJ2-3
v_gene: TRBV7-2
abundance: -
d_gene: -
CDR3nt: TGTGCCAGCAGCTTACGGGACCCGAGGGATACGCAGTATTTT
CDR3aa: CASSLRDPRDTQYF

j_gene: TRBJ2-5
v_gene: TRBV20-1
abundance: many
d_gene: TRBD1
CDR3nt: TGCAGTGCTAGCCGGGACAGGGGAGGCCAAGAGACCCAGTACTTC
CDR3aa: CSASRDRGGQETQYF

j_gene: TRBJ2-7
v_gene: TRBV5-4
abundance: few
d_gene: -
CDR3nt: TGTGCCAGCAGCTTTGGACGGTACGGGAGCTCCTACGAGCAGTACTTC
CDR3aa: CASSFGRYGSSYEQYF

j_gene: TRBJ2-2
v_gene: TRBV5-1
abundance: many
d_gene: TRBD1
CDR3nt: TGCGCCAGCAGCTATCTCTCCGGACAGGGGTACGGGGAGCTGTTTTTT
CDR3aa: CASSYLSGQGYGELFF

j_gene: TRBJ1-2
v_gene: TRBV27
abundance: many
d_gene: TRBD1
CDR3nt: TGTGCCAGCAGTGCCGACAGGGAGAGAGGTGGCTACACCTTC
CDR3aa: CASSADRERGGYTF

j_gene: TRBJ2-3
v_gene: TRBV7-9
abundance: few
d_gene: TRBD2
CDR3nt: TGTGCCAGCAGACGACTAGCGGTCACAGATACGCAGTATTTT
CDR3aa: CASRRLAVTDTQYF

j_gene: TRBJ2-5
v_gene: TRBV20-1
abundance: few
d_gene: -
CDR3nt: TGCAGTGCGGCCCGACAGGTACGGGAGCCCCAGTACTTC
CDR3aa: CSAARQVREPQYF

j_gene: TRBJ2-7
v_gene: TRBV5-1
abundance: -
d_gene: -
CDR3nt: TGCGCCAGCAGCTTGGGCCCCTACGAGCAGTGCTTC
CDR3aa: CASSLGPYEQCF

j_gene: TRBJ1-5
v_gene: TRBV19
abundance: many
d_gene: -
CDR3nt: TGTGCCAGTATTCCGGACGGGTTCTTCAATCAGCCCCAGCATTTT
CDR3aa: CASIPDGFFNQPQHF

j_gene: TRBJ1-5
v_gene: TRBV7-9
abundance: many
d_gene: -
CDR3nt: TGTGCCAGCAGCCATCGGGACCAGCCCCAGCATTTT
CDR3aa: CASSHRDQPQHF

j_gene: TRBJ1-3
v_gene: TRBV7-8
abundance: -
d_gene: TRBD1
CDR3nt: TGTGCCAGCAGACAGGACAGGGGGCAAGGAAACACCATATATTTT
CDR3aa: CASRQDRGQGNTIYF